The 22 T cell receptor beta chains reported below all come from one sample, sequenced in a study of Graves' ophthalmopathy and Graves' hyperthyroidism. As the template, RNA transcripts were used to amplify TCR beta CDR3 regions. RT-PCR in the first round used HTBI primers; a second-round multiplex PCR followed. Each CDR3 protein is one row after TCRdb ran MiXCR on the multiplex PCR reads. This sample has hundreds of thousands of distinct CDR3 sequences; around a fifth occur once, and the top ten carry approximately 3%. Input material: peripheral blood. These receptors were taken from a woman in her late teens or twenties with stable Graves' hyperthyroidism.

V usage is TRBV12-3 or TRBV12-4 and J usage is TRBJ1-1; D call uncertain. The CDR3 contains 14 residues. The V and J ends lost 4 bases and 4 bases respectively, with 13 bases between them. CDR3 region: CASSSTTAPTEAFF. CDR3 in DNA: TGTGCCAGCAGTTCCACCACCGCCCCCACTGAAGCTTTCTTT.

This clonotype was counted ten times or more. The rearrangement uses TRBV12-3 or TRBV12-4 and TRBJ1-2; the D is unclear. The CDR3 is 12 amino acids. Trimming took 7 bases from V and 4 from J, leaving 10 bases between them. CDR3 amino acids: CASIDRGYGYTF. In DNA form, the CDR3 reads TGTGCCAGCATTGACCGGGGCTATGGCTACACCTTC.

As to this clonotype: A much larger clone lies a single base off, so this may be a read error. The chain joins TRBV10-3 to TRBJ2-7; D possibly uses TRBD1 or TRBD2 (5 bases each). The CDR3 length is 11 residues. The germline V gene encodes CDR1 ENHRY and CDR2 SYGVKD. The CDR3 protein is CALRTGDEQCF. The CDR3 nucleotides are TGTGCCCTACGGACCGGGGACGAGCAGTGCTTC.

This clonotype occurred many times. V is TRBV6-1 and J is TRBJ2-2, with 7 bases lining up with TRBD1. This CDR3 contains 13 residues. Looked up from germline, CDR1 is MNHNS and CDR2 is SASEGT. With V trimmed by 8 bases and J by 1 base, 1 base remained unmatched. Here the CDR3 DNA reads TGTGCCAGCCACAGGGGGAACACCGGGGAGCTGTTTTTT. Translated, it gives CASHRGNTGELFF.

In its sample, this clonotype was seen many times. The V gene is TRBV20-1, the J gene TRBJ2-7, with D possibly TRBD2 on 6 matching bases. Germline V gene lookup returns CDR1 DFQATT and CDR2 SNEGSKA (reference sequence). The CDR3 loop spans 18 amino acids. V lost 0 bases to trimming and J lost 1 base, with 22 bases between them. CDR3 sequence reads: CSARDPEAILAFSYEQYF. The CDR3 DNA sequence: TGCAGTGCTAGAGACCCTGAGGCAATACTAGCATTTTCCTACGAGCAGTACTTC.

V and J are TRBV2 and TRBJ2-2; tentatively, D is TRBD2 (7 bases). In germline, CDR1 is SNHLY, CDR2 FYNNEI. Trimming shortened V by 7 bases and J by 7 bases, and 16 bases separated the two germline ends. CDR3 length equals 14 residues. CDR3 protein: CASKRGRAVGELFF. In DNA, the CDR3 is TGTGCCAGCAAGAGGGGGAGGGCCGTCGGGGAGCTGTTTTTT.

The rearrangement uses TRBV3-1 and TRBJ1-2; unclear D gene. This CDR3 is 12 amino acids long. Germline values: CDR1 LGHDT, CDR2 YNNKEL (reference sequence). Trimming removed 3 bases from V and 3 bases from J, with 5 bases in between. CDR3 sequence reads: CASSQQYYGYTF. The CDR3 DNA is TGTGCCAGCAGCCAGCAGTACTATGGCTACACCTTC.

This clonotype was seen repeatedly, ten times or more. V and J are TRBV10-3 and TRBJ1-1; 7 bases are a match to TRBD1. The CDR3 extends over 14 amino acids. Germline V gene sequence: CDR1 ENHRY, CDR2 SYGVKD. The ends lost 2 bases at V and 6 bases at J; junction bases unmatched: 6. CDR3 sequence: CAISEPDRRAEAFF. The CDR3 nucleotides are TGTGCCATCAGTGAGCCGGACAGGCGGGCTGAAGCTTTCTTT.

This clonotype was recorded many times. The chain joins TRBV2 to TRBJ2-2, with 10 bases matching TRBD1. CDR1 is SNHLY and CDR2 is FYNNEI in the germline V gene. The V gene end was trimmed by 8 bases and the J gene end by 5 bases; junction bases not matched to a gene: 5. This CDR3 region has 14 residues. CDR3 region: CASRQGAVTGELFF. CDR3 coding DNA: TGTGCCAGCCGACAGGGGGCGGTTACCGGGGAGCTGTTTTTT.

This clonotype was detected many times. The CDR3 region is CASTLGGSGRSKTQYF. The CDR3 DNA reads TGTGCCAGCACTCTCGGGGGTAGCGGGAGGAGCAAGACCCAGTACTTC. The chain is built from TRBV12-3 or TRBV12-4 and TRBJ2-5; 10 bases align to TRBD2. With V trimmed by 7 bases and J by 6 bases, 14 bases remained unmatched. The CDR3 contains 16 residues.

On this clonotype itself: Lacking the conserved final phenylalanine or tryptophan, this CDR3 likely reflects a read error. Because the CDR3's place on the DNA is in doubt, the DNA is left out and the CDR3 is given as listed by TCRdb. The rearrangement joins TRBV11-2 to TRBJ2-2; no check of the table's D call, TRBD1, against the DNA was made. The CDR3 sequence runs 16 residues, both termini included. Germline CDR1 SGHAT, CDR2 FQNNGV. This chain's CDR3 is CASSLEFPKGAGELCY.

This clonotype has at least ten counts. This sequence joins TRBV10-3 and TRBJ1-1; D might be TRBD1 (5 bases). V was shortened by 2 bases and J by 6 bases, with 13 bases between the two germline ends. This CDR3 contains 14 residues. The germline CDR1 and CDR2 sequences are ENHRY and SYGVKD. The CDR3 DNA reads TGTGCCATCAGTGAGCCGGACAAAAGGGCTGAAGCTTTCTTT. As protein: CAISEPDKRAEAFF.

Ten or more counts support this clonotype. V gene TRBV6-5 combines with J gene TRBJ2-7; D is perhaps TRBD1 (5 bases). The V and J ends lost 4 bases and 5 bases respectively, with 15 bases between them. Germline lookup yields CDR1 MNHEY and CDR2 SVGAGI. The CDR3 consists of 14 residues. The CDR3 sequence is CASSSQGRGHEQYF. The CDR3 region has the DNA TGTGCCAGCAGTTCCCAGGGTCGCGGCCACGAGCAGTACTTC.

This clonotype was observed at least ten times. The chain has TRBV5-1 and TRBJ1-5; D gene ambiguous. Per the germline V gene, CDR1 is SGHRS and CDR2 is YFSETQ. Trimming took off 3 bases at V and 0 bases at J, with 13 bases between the two ends. This CDR3 comprises 16 residues. The CDR3 nucleotides read TGCGCCAGCAGCTCCGGGATCCTTTATAGCAATCAGCCCCAGCATTTT. Protein: CASSSGILYSNQPQHF.

The chain has TRBV11-2 and TRBJ2-7; 12 bases match TRBD2. The junction had 8 bases not matched to a gene; V was cut back by 4 bases and J by 1 base. CDR3 length: 17 amino acids. Germline V lookup: CDR1 SGHAT, CDR2 FQNNGV. Written as DNA, the CDR3 is TGTGCCAGCAGCTCCATGCTAGCGGGGGGGAGGTCCTACGAGCAGTACTTC. It yields the protein CASSSMLAGGRSYEQYF.

This clonotype appeared many times. The V call is TRBV6-4, the J call TRBJ1-1, with a possible D match to TRBD1 (5 bases). The CDR3 has 13 residues. The germline CDR1 and CDR2 sequences are MRHNA and SNTAGT. V lost 7 bases to trimming and J lost 6 bases, with 15 bases between them. CDR3 sequence: CASKVAEGAEAFF. The CDR3 DNA follows: TGTGCCAGCAAGGTGGCCGAAGGGGCTGAAGCTTTCTTT.

This clonotype has at least ten counts. The J gene is TRBJ1-1, the V gene TRBV29-1; D perhaps matches TRBD1 (5 bases). Between the trimmed V and J ends, which lost 4 bases and 1 base, there was a span of 7 bases. This CDR3 is 12 amino acids long. Germline CDR1 and CDR2: SQVTM and ANQGSEA. CDR3 protein: CSVVGGNTEAFF. The CDR3 DNA reads TGCAGCGTTGTGGGGGGGAACACTGAAGCTTTCTTT.

This clonotype was picked up many times. V and J are TRBV12-3 or TRBV12-4 and TRBJ2-7, with D possibly being TRBD1 (6 bases). Trimming stripped 6 bases from V and 2 bases from J, with 11 bases between. The CDR3 sequence is 13 residues long. The CDR3 nucleotides are TGTGCCAGCAGCTCTGGACAGCCCTACGAGCAGTACTTC. Translation: CASSSGQPYEQYF.

This clonotype has just a few counts. This chain connects TRBV10-3 to TRBJ1-6, with D tentatively TRBD1 (5 bases). Germline V gene sequence: CDR1 ENHRY, CDR2 SYGVKD. The V end was cut by 6 bases, the J end by 7 bases, with 22 bases between. The length of the CDR3 is 17 residues. CDR3 nucleotide sequence: TGTGCCATCAGCAGCCGGGACCCACCTAGACACAATTCACCCCTCCACTTT. This sequence encodes CAISSRDPPRHNSPLHF.

The rearrangement links TRBV7-2 to TRBJ2-7, with D possibly being TRBD1 or TRBD2 (7 bases each). Looked up from germline, CDR1 is SGHTA and CDR2 is FQGNSA. The CDR3 covers 10 residues. The CDR3 loop is CAAGGDEQYF. CDR3 DNA: TGTGCAGCAGGGGGGGACGAGCAGTACTTC.

This clonotype came up a few times. V usage is TRBV7-9 and J usage is TRBJ2-7; tentatively, D is TRBD2 (5 bases). With 5 bases removed from V and 3 bases from J, the gap between germline ends came to 17 bases. Germline CDR1 is SEHNR and CDR2 is FQNEAQ (reference sequence). The CDR3 runs to 15 residues. The CDR3 sequence is CASSPRRSAGYEQYF. The CDR3 nucleotides are TGTGCCAGCAGCCCCCGTAGGAGTGCGGGCTACGAGCAGTACTTC.

This clonotype was picked up a small number of times. The chain links TRBV28 to TRBJ2-2; D is unresolved. V lost 7 bases to trimming and J lost 5 bases, with 17 bases between them. The germline V gene has CDR1 MDHEN and CDR2 SYDVKM. The CDR3 totals 15 residues. The CDR3 sequence: CASTLFFGVTGELFF. The CDR3 DNA reads as TGTGCCAGCACTTTGTTTTTCGGAGTTACCGGGGAGCTGTTTTTT.